Listed below are T cell receptor beta chains from one sample, sequenced in a study of shared clonotypes between healthy human individuals. This table comes from immunoSEQ multiplex PCR, and its TCRdb copy is limited to in-frame clones, with some not included. The sample lists around 100,000 clones; 65% to 75% were seen once. The sequencing sample was made of memory CD8+ T cells sorted from blood. These receptors all come from a woman younger than 45 in good health. The CDR3 runs from the conserved cysteine through the conserved F or W. Fields, in order: clone size, V gene, D gene, CDR3 length, J gene, CDR3 DNA, CDR3 protein. D genes are given only for firm matches. Only some rows state a clone size, as once, few, many or a class for expanded clones.

clone_size: .
v_call: TRBV4-1
d_call: TRBD1
cdr3_length: 16
j_call: TRBJ1-5
cdr3_nt: TGCGCCAGCAGCCCCGGGACAGCACTTAGCAATCAGCCCCAGCATTTT
cdr3_aa: CASSPGTALSNQPQHF

clone_size: .
v_call: TRBV14
d_call: .
cdr3_length: 16
j_call: TRBJ2-3
cdr3_nt: TGTGCCAGCAGCCTCTCGGCCACACCTAGCACAGATACGCAGTATTTT
cdr3_aa: CASSLSATPSTDTQYF

clone_size: few
v_call: TRBV6-1
d_call: TRBD2
cdr3_length: 15
j_call: TRBJ2-7
cdr3_nt: TGTGCCAGCAGTGGCGGACTAGGGTCGTCCTACGAGCAGTACTTC
cdr3_aa: CASSGGLGSSYEQYF

clone_size: .
v_call: TRBV4-2
d_call: .
cdr3_length: 15
j_call: TRBJ2-1
cdr3_nt: TGTGCCAGCAGCCAAAGAGCGTCGTATGGCAATGAGCAGTTCTTC
cdr3_aa: CASSQRASYGNEQFF

clone_size: .
v_call: TRBV27
d_call: .
cdr3_length: 11
j_call: TRBJ2-3
cdr3_nt: TGTGCCAGTCAAGGAGCAGATACGCAGTATTTT
cdr3_aa: CASQGADTQYF

clone_size: .
v_call: TRBV2
d_call: .
cdr3_length: 16
j_call: TRBJ1-4
cdr3_nt: TGTGCCAGCAGTACAAGCGACCACGCAACTAATGAAAAACTGTTTTTT
cdr3_aa: CASSTSDHATNEKLFF

clone_size: .
v_call: TRBV11-2
d_call: .
cdr3_length: 13
j_call: TRBJ1-1
cdr3_nt: TGTGCCAGCGGACCTTTATCGAACACTGAAGCTTTCTTT
cdr3_aa: CASGPLSNTEAFF

clone_size: .
v_call: TRBV6-5
d_call: .
cdr3_length: 11
j_call: TRBJ2-2
cdr3_nt: TGTGCCAGCTTACTTGCCGGGGAGCTGTTTTTT
cdr3_aa: CASLLAGELFF

clone_size: .
v_call: TRBV2
d_call: .
cdr3_length: 17
j_call: TRBJ1-2
cdr3_nt: TGTGCCAGCAGTGACCCCCCGGGGGCGGAGGCGAACTATGGCTACACCTTC
cdr3_aa: CASSDPPGAEANYGYTF

clone_size: .
v_call: TRBV5-4
d_call: .
cdr3_length: 15
j_call: TRBJ1-3
cdr3_nt: TGTGCCAGCAGCTTGGTCCCTGACTCTGGAAACACCATATATTTT
cdr3_aa: CASSLVPDSGNTIYF

clone_size: .
v_call: TRBV4-1
d_call: TRBD1
cdr3_length: 18
j_call: TRBJ1-5
cdr3_nt: TGCGCCAGCAGCCAAGATCGGAGACAGGGGACTAGCAATCAGCCCCAGCATTTT
cdr3_aa: CASSQDRRQGTSNQPQHF

clone_size: .
v_call: TRBV6-6
d_call: .
cdr3_length: 13
j_call: TRBJ2-1
cdr3_nt: TGTGCCAGCAGTTACGCCAGCAACAATGAGCAGTTCTTC
cdr3_aa: CASSYASNNEQFF

clone_size: .
v_call: TRBV6-4
d_call: .
cdr3_length: 13
j_call: TRBJ2-1
cdr3_nt: TGTGCCAGCAGTGCATCTGCCTACAATGAGCAGTTCTTC
cdr3_aa: CASSASAYNEQFF

clone_size: .
v_call: TRBV7-9
d_call: .
cdr3_length: 17
j_call: TRBJ2-3
cdr3_nt: TGTGCCAGCAGCCCAAGTGGTTTCAGGGAACTCACAGATACGCAGTATTTT
cdr3_aa: CASSPSGFRELTDTQYF

clone_size: .
v_call: TRBV6-4
d_call: TRBD2
cdr3_length: 17
j_call: TRBJ2-3
cdr3_nt: TGTGCCAGCAGTGACTCCGTGGGCGGGAGAGGGGCAGATACGCAGTATTTT
cdr3_aa: CASSDSVGGRGADTQYF

clone_size: .
v_call: TRBV10-3
d_call: .
cdr3_length: 16
j_call: TRBJ2-5
cdr3_nt: TGTGCCATCAGCAACCTACTAGGGGGAACTCAAGAGACCCAGTACTTC
cdr3_aa: CAISNLLGGTQETQYF

clone_size: .
v_call: TRBV25-1
d_call: .
cdr3_length: 14
j_call: TRBJ1-4
cdr3_nt: TGTGCCAGCAGTGAGCAGGGTTTTAATGAAAAACTGTTTTTT
cdr3_aa: CASSEQGFNEKLFF

clone_size: .
v_call: TRBV4-2
d_call: .
cdr3_length: 16
j_call: TRBJ2-7
cdr3_nt: TGTGCCAGCAGCCAAGATTTAGGGGCAGGGTCCCACGAGCAGTACTTC
cdr3_aa: CASSQDLGAGSHEQYF

clone_size: .
v_call: TRBV7-9
d_call: .
cdr3_length: 14
j_call: TRBJ2-7
cdr3_nt: TGTGCCAGCAGCACCGGGGGTTCGCACTACGAGCAGTACTTC
cdr3_aa: CASSTGGSHYEQYF

clone_size: .
v_call: TRBV6-6
d_call: .
cdr3_length: 13
j_call: TRBJ1-1
cdr3_nt: TGTGCCAGCAGTTATTGGGTGCGCACTGAAGCTTTCTTT
cdr3_aa: CASSYWVRTEAFF

clone_size: many
v_call: TRBV9
d_call: TRBD1
cdr3_length: 15
j_call: TRBJ2-7
cdr3_nt: TGTGCCAGCAGCGTAGGACAGGGGGATTCCTACGAGCAGTACTTC
cdr3_aa: CASSVGQGDSYEQYF

clone_size: .
v_call: TRBV10-3
d_call: .
cdr3_length: 18
j_call: TRBJ2-7
cdr3_nt: TGTGCCATCAGTAGGGGATCGAGCGGTTGGAGGGAGGTGTACGAGCAGTACTTC
cdr3_aa: CAISRGSSGWREVYEQYF

clone_size: .
v_call: TRBV19
d_call: .
cdr3_length: 13
j_call: TRBJ2-7
cdr3_nt: TGTGCCAGTAGTATAGCCGAGGGGGTCGAGCAGTACTTC
cdr3_aa: CASSIAEGVEQYF

clone_size: .
v_call: TRBV5-6
d_call: .
cdr3_length: 13
j_call: TRBJ2-1
cdr3_nt: TGTGCCAGCAGCCACAATATGGACGGGGAGCAGTTCTTC
cdr3_aa: CASSHNMDGEQFF

clone_size: .
v_call: TRBV6-5
d_call: TRBD1
cdr3_length: 15
j_call: TRBJ1-6
cdr3_nt: TGTGCCAGCAGTTACTCGGACAGGGTTTATTCACCCCTCCACTTT
cdr3_aa: CASSYSDRVYSPLHF

clone_size: few
v_call: TRBV18
d_call: TRBD1
cdr3_length: 13
j_call: TRBJ1-2
cdr3_nt: TGTGCCAGCTCACTTGGACAGGCCTATGGCTACACCTTC
cdr3_aa: CASSLGQAYGYTF

clone_size: few
v_call: TRBV7-9
d_call: .
cdr3_length: 14
j_call: TRBJ1-1
cdr3_nt: TGTGCCAGCAGCTTAGAACGGTTTAACACTGAAGCTTTCTTT
cdr3_aa: CASSLERFNTEAFF

clone_size: .
v_call: TRBV28
d_call: TRBD2
cdr3_length: 17
j_call: TRBJ2-3
cdr3_nt: TGTGCCAGCAGTCCGAGGACTAGCGGGAGGGCCACAGATACGCAGTATTTT
cdr3_aa: CASSPRTSGRATDTQYF

clone_size: .
v_call: TRBV19
d_call: .
cdr3_length: 14
j_call: TRBJ1-1
cdr3_nt: TGTGCCAGTAGTGCCATGCGGGTGGGCACTGAAGCTTTCTTT
cdr3_aa: CASSAMRVGTEAFF

clone_size: .
v_call: TRBV7-2
d_call: TRBD1
cdr3_length: 13
j_call: TRBJ2-1
cdr3_nt: TGTGCCAGCAGCTTGGGACAGGGTAATGAGCAGTTCTTC
cdr3_aa: CASSLGQGNEQFF

clone_size: .
v_call: TRBV6-4
d_call: TRBD2
cdr3_length: 15
j_call: TRBJ2-1
cdr3_nt: TGTGCCAGCAGTGAAGCGGGAGGGACCTACAATGAGCAGTTCTTC
cdr3_aa: CASSEAGGTYNEQFF

clone_size: few
v_call: TRBV2
d_call: TRBD1
cdr3_length: 13
j_call: TRBJ2-2
cdr3_nt: TGTGCCAGCAGTTTGGGACAGCGCGGGGAGCTGTTTTTT
cdr3_aa: CASSLGQRGELFF

clone_size: .
v_call: TRBV25-1
d_call: .
cdr3_length: 15
j_call: TRBJ2-7
cdr3_nt: TGTGCCAGCAGCGCCTCGGTCAGTTGGTCCAAAACCCAGTACTTC
cdr3_aa: CASSASVSWSKTQYF

clone_size: .
v_call: TRBV7-9
d_call: TRBD2
cdr3_length: 19
j_call: TRBJ2-7
cdr3_nt: TGTGCCAGCAGCGCCCCTACAGGTCAGGGACTAGCGGATTCCTACGAGCAGTACTTC
cdr3_aa: CASSAPTGQGLADSYEQYF

clone_size: once
v_call: TRBV5-1
d_call: TRBD1
cdr3_length: 14
j_call: TRBJ1-1
cdr3_nt: TGCGCCAGCAGCTCGGGACAGGAGAACACTGAAGCTTTCTTT
cdr3_aa: CASSSGQENTEAFF

clone_size: .
v_call: TRBV11-2
d_call: .
cdr3_length: 11
j_call: TRBJ2-3
cdr3_nt: TGTGCCAGCAGCCACACAGATACGCAGTATTTT
cdr3_aa: CASSHTDTQYF

clone_size: .
v_call: TRBV19
d_call: .
cdr3_length: 15
j_call: TRBJ1-5
cdr3_nt: TGTGCCAGTACCAGGGACCGCTGGGGCAATCAGCCCCAGCATTTT
cdr3_aa: CASTRDRWGNQPQHF

clone_size: .
v_call: TRBV6-5
d_call: TRBD1
cdr3_length: 15
j_call: TRBJ2-1
cdr3_nt: TGTGCCAGCTCCCCCTGGGACAGGGGCTACAATGAGCAGTTCTTC
cdr3_aa: CASSPWDRGYNEQFF

clone_size: once
v_call: TRBV6-5
d_call: .
cdr3_length: 12
j_call: TRBJ2-3
cdr3_nt: TGTGCCAGCAGTTACTTAGCAGATACGCAGTATTTT
cdr3_aa: CASSYLADTQYF

clone_size: .
v_call: TRBV19
d_call: .
cdr3_length: 18
j_call: TRBJ1-1
cdr3_nt: TGTGCCAGTAGTATACCCCCACTGACAGAAGAATTTATCACTGAAGCTTTCTTT
cdr3_aa: CASSIPPLTEEFITEAFF

clone_size: .
v_call: TRBV27
d_call: .
cdr3_length: 11
j_call: TRBJ2-1
cdr3_nt: TGTGCCAGCACCTCGGGGACAGAGCAGTTCTTC
cdr3_aa: CASTSGTEQFF